This entry lists 9 T cell receptor beta chains sequenced from one sample in a study of CD8+ T cells in alopecia areata. Extracted RNA was reverse transcribed, and the resulting cDNA served as sequencing template. Here immunoSEQ multiplex PCR was the method, and the copy in TCRdb shows in-frame clones only, minus some. This table has 200,000 to 250,000 clones, around 67% appearing once. Sequenced material: CD4+ T cells sorted from blood, taken at week 0. These receptors all come from a human donor with alopecia areata.

This clone has a handful of counts. The chain links TRBV20-1 to TRBJ1-1; a possible D gene is TRBD1 (5 bases). V gave up 7 bases and J gave up 6 bases, with 12 bases separating them. CDR3 length: 11 residues. Germline CDR1 reads DFQATT; CDR2 reads SNEGSKA (reference sequence). The CDR3, as DNA: TGCAGTGTCGAGAGGGACCCTGAAGCTTTCTTT. Its translation: CSVERDPEAFF.

V is TRBV2 and J is TRBJ1-5; TRBD1 matches at 10 bases. V lost 7 bases to trimming and J lost 2 bases; unmatched junction nucleotides: 8. The CDR3 is 16 residues long. Germline V gene sequence: CDR1 SNHLY, CDR2 FYNNEI. The CDR3 region is CASTWRDRGGNQPQHF. As DNA, the CDR3 is TGTGCCAGCACCTGGCGGGACAGGGGAGGCAATCAGCCCCAGCATTTT. Using reference TRBV2 and TRBJ1-5 for the parts outside the CDR3, the full variable domain is EPEVTQTPSHQVTQMGQEVILRCVPISNHLYFYWYRQILGQKVEFLVSFYNNEISEKSEIFDDQFSVERPDGSNFTLKIRSTKLEDSAMYFCASTWRDRGGNQPQHFGDGTRLSIL.

On this clone itself: The sample contains more than one DNA sequence encoding this CDR3. The chain recombines TRBV29-1 with TRBJ1-5; D gene uncertain. The CDR3 has 10 residues. Germline assignment: CDR1 SQVTM and CDR2 ANQGSEA. Trimming removed 4 bases from V and 5 bases from J, with 3 bases in between. CDR3 region: CSVGDQPQHF. The CDR3 DNA is TGCAGCGTTGGAGATCAGCCCCAGCATTTT.

This chain uses TRBV10-3 with TRBJ1-2, with no clear D. The V gene lost 7 bases and the J gene lost 6 bases, with 15 bases spanning the gap. Looked up from germline, CDR1 is ENHRY and CDR2 is SYGVKD. CDR3 length: 13 amino acids. The CDR3 nucleotides read TGTGCCATCACCCCGGGTACAAGCGATGGCTACACCTTC. It specifies CAITPGTSDGYTF.

Comments on this clone: Other DNA sequences in this specimen translate into the identical CDR3. The gene calls are TRBV9 and TRBJ2-1, with D uncertain. V was pared by 2 bases and J by 1 base, with 7 bases between. CDR1 is SGDLS, CDR2 YYNGEE, per germline. CDR3 length: 14 amino acids. CDR3 region: CASSVLGSYNEQFF. The CDR3, as DNA: TGTGCCAGCAGCGTTCTGGGGTCCTACAATGAGCAGTTCTTC.

V gene TRBV29-1 combines with J gene TRBJ2-2; a possible D gene is TRBD2 (5 bases). The CDR3 spans 13 residues. V was clipped by 5 bases and J by 1 base, with 8 bases between them. In germline, CDR1 is SQVTM, CDR2 ANQGSEA. CDR3 residues: CSVRGENTGELFF. The CDR3 coding sequence is TGCAGCGTTCGGGGTGAGAACACCGGGGAGCTGTTTTTT.

In its sample, this clone was seen a few times. This chain links TRBV30 with TRBJ1-4; 10 bases map to TRBD1. The V gene's germline CDR1 is GTSNPN and CDR2 SVGIG (reference sequence). Unmatched junction bases numbered 8, after V lost 1 base and J lost 6 bases. This CDR3 comprises 16 residues. The chain's CDR3 is CAWSAQTGGGYEKLFF. The CDR3 region has the DNA TGTGCCTGGAGTGCCCAGACAGGGGGCGGATATGAAAAACTGTTTTTT. Full variable domain (rest looked up from reference TRBV30 and TRBJ1-4): SQTIHQWPATLVQPVGSPLSLECTVEGTSNPNLYWYRQAAGRGLQLLFYSVGIGQISSEVPQNLSASRPQDRQFILSSKKLLLSDSGFYLCAWSAQTGGGYEKLFFGSGTQLSVL.

This clone has more than one count but fewer than ten. Other DNA sequences in the same sample also yield this CDR3. The rearrangement uses TRBV5-1 and TRBJ1-1; D remains ambiguous. Trimming took 2 bases from V and 1 from J, leaving 9 bases between them. This CDR3 spans 14 amino acids. Germline V gene data show CDR1 as SGHRS and CDR2 as YFSETQ. The CDR3 is CASSLEGRNTEAFF. The CDR3 bases are TGCGCCAGCAGCTTAGAGGGAAGGAACACTGAAGCTTTCTTT.

V usage is TRBV2 and J usage is TRBJ2-3, with a tentative D call TRBD2 (7 bases). V was pared by 1 base and J by 2 bases, with 10 bases between. This CDR3 has 15 residues. Germline values: CDR1 SNHLY, CDR2 FYNNEI. DNA for the CDR3: TGTGCCAGCAGTGAAGGTCGGGGGGCCACAGATACGCAGTATTTT. Protein product: CASSEGRGATDTQYF.